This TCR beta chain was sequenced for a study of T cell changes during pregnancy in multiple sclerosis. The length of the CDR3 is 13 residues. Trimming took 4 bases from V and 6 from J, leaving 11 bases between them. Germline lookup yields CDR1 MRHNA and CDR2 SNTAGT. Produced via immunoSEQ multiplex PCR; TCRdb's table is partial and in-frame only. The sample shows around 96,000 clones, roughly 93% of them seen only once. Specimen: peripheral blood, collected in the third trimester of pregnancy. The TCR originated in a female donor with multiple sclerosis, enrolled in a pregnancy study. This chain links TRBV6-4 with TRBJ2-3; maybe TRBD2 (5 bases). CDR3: CASSVGSSDTQYF. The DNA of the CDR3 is TGTGCCAGCAGTGTTGGGAGTTCGGATACGCAGTATTTT.